This T cell receptor beta chain came from a study of T cell responses to AZD1222 COVID-19 vaccine. On the study more broadly: Whether given at about 4 or about 12 weeks, second doses were pooled. Study-level points and caveats: CD4 TCRs associated with vaccination spanned spike, dominating at 160-218 and 743-854. Baseline antibody screening turned up just six seropositive AZD1222 recipients. Spike-specific TCRs gained breadth and depth after people received two AZD1222 doses.

The CDR3 loop spans 12 amino acids. Germline loops: CDR1 MNHNY, CDR2 SVGAGI (reference sequence). Profiled with immunoSEQ multiplex PCR; TCRdb holds only in-frame clones, not every one. The profile shows 70,000 to 90,000 clones, approximately 89% of them singletons. Note on this clone: The antigen is not known. A junction end diverges from the germline sequence, so it may reflect a read error.

The sequence was collected from an adult in good health. The rearrangement uses TRBV6-6 and TRBJ1-1; D not certain. The material was peripheral blood, obtained on day 0 of AZD1222 vaccination. The DNA for the CDR3 is TGTGCCGGCAGAGAGGTGAACACTGAAGCTTTCTTT. Translated: CAGREVNTEAFF.